This TCR beta chain was captured by sequencing in a study of shared clonotypes between healthy human individuals. Regarding the study as a whole: Naive subsets, compared against memory subsets, generally had larger estimated richness values.

A remark on this clone: Its antigen is currently unknown.

The table came from immunoSEQ multiplex PCR; TCRdb's copy has only in-frame clones and leaves some out. The table records about 340,000 clones, roughly 80% of them present only once. The CDR3 is made up of 12 amino acids. Germline-derived CDR1 and CDR2 are MNHNS and SASEGT. V was cut by 1 base and J by 6 bases, with 4 bases left in between. The sequenced material came from memory CD4+ T cells sorted from blood. Subset given: CD45RA-negative fraction. This rearrangement joins TRBV6-1 to TRBJ2-1; D unresolved. The sequence came from a man aged 25 to 40 in good health. The CDR3 here is CASSEGGNEQFF. The CDR3 region has the DNA TGTGCCAGCAGTGAAGGTGGCAATGAGCAGTTCTTC.